This TCR beta chain was recovered during a study of cytomegalovirus exposure and HLA in healthy donors. Across the whole study: According to later analysis, the same platform produced the 120 validation and around 730 first-cohort repertoires.

A word on this clone: Antigen unknown.

Points from the study as a whole: The study designated 150 or so TCR beta chains cytomegalovirus-associated.

Trimming took off 4 bases at V and 2 bases at J, with 13 bases between the two ends. The CDR3 runs to 14 residues. Germline V CDR1 and CDR2: SGDLS, YYNGEE. The data were produced by immunoSEQ multiplex PCR, yet TCRdb's version contains in-frame clones alone and is incomplete. The profile shows about 360,000 clones, about nine tenths of them singletons. The receptor comes from a woman between 18 and 29 years old in good health and CMV-seronegative. The sequenced material came from PBMCs. The J gene is TRBJ2-7, the V gene TRBV9; D perhaps matches TRBD2 (5 bases). The CDR3 region is CASSSSERPYEQYF. Here the CDR3 DNA reads TGTGCCAGCAGCTCCTCAGAGCGGCCCTACGAGCAGTACTTC.